This is a list of T cell receptor beta chains from one sample in a study of blood T cell repertoires in COVID-19. This table comes from immunoSEQ multiplex PCR, and its TCRdb copy is limited to in-frame clones, with some not included. The top ten clones hold 8.5% to 12% of a sample with approximately 100,000 clones, 81% of them seen once. The sequenced sample was peripheral blood. These receptors were taken from a human donor in a cohort sampled during active COVID-19. Each CDR3 is given with its conserved first and last residue. D genes are given only for firm matches. Clone size is stated in some rows and not others, as once, few, many or a class when expanded.

v_call	j_call	d_call	clone_size	cdr3_nt	cdr3_aa
TRBV6-2/TRBV6-3	TRBJ2-7	TRBD2	few	TGTGCCAGCAGCGGACGGGGACTAGGATCCTACGAGCAGTACTTC	CASSGRGLGSYEQYF
TRBV7-2	TRBJ1-1	NA	NA	TGTGCCAGCAGCCCGAATCAGGGGCGGAGTAGTACTGAAGCTTTCTTT	CASSPNQGRSSTEAFF
TRBV13	TRBJ1-1	NA	NA	TGTGCCAGCAGCTTAGCAGGTGGGGAAGCTTTCTTT	CASSLAGGEAFF
TRBV6-5	TRBJ2-5	NA	NA	TGTGCCAGCAGTTACCCGGGAGAAGAGACCCAGTACTTC	CASSYPGEETQYF
TRBV29-1	TRBJ2-7	NA	few	TGCAGCGCGACAGTATCCTACGAGCAGTACTTC	CSATVSYEQYF
TRBV18	TRBJ2-7	NA	NA	TGTGCCAGCTCACAAAGCCTCGAGCAGTACTTC	CASSQSLEQYF
TRBV7-9	TRBJ2-2	NA	once	TGTGCCAGCAGCACCCGGACAGCCACCGGGGAGCTGTTTTTT	CASSTRTATGELFF
TRBV29-1	TRBJ1-2	TRBD1	NA	TGCAGCGTGGGACAGGGGGGGCCGTATGGCTACACCTTC	CSVGQGGPYGYTF
TRBV6-6	TRBJ2-7	NA	NA	TGTGCCAGCAGCCGCGGGGTTAGCTACGAGCAGTACTTC	CASSRGVSYEQYF
TRBV19	TRBJ1-3	NA	NA	TGTGCCAGTAGAACCGGGACACATGGAAACACCATATATTTT	CASRTGTHGNTIYF
TRBV5-4	TRBJ2-3	NA	once	TGTGCCAGCAGCTTGAACTGGGGGCTATCAGATACGCAGTATTTT	CASSLNWGLSDTQYF
TRBV6-5	TRBJ2-1	TRBD1	NA	TGTGCCAGCAGGAGGGACAGGGCAACCTACAATGAGCAGTTCTTC	CASRRDRATYNEQFF
TRBV19	TRBJ1-6	NA	NA	TGTGCCAGTAGTATTACCGGCCAGGGTGTTTCACCCCTCCACTTT	CASSITGQGVSPLHF
TRBV19	TRBJ1-4	NA	NA	TGTGCCAGTAGTCCGCCGGGGATGCGGGAAAAACTGTTTTTT	CASSPPGMREKLFF
TRBV5-6	TRBJ1-2	NA	NA	TGTGCCAGCAGCGTCCGGGAGGATGGCTACACCTTC	CASSVREDGYTF
TRBV7-2	TRBJ1-3	TRBD1	NA	TGTGCCAGCAGCTCCAAAGGGGGCGGTAGCTCTGGAAACACCATATATTTT	CASSSKGGGSSGNTIYF
TRBV6-5	TRBJ1-2	NA	NA	TGTGCCAGCAGTTACTCCCTTATACAGGCTAACTATGGCTACACCTTC	CASSYSLIQANYGYTF
TRBV28	TRBJ2-7	NA	NA	TGTGCAGTGGGGCTCTCCTACGAGCAGTACTTC	CAVGLSYEQYF
TRBV6-2/TRBV6-3	TRBJ1-2	TRBD1	NA	TGTGCCAGCAGTCCGGGGACAGGAGGGTACGGTGGCTACACCTTC	CASSPGTGGYGGYTF
TRBV18	TRBJ2-2	NA	NA	TGTGCCAGCTCTCCTCAGGGGACGAACACCGGGGAGCTGTTTTTT	CASSPQGTNTGELFF
TRBV6-2/TRBV6-3	TRBJ2-7	NA	once	TGTGCCAGCAGTTCCCTGACAGGATTCTACGAGCAGTACTTC	CASSSLTGFYEQYF
TRBV5-4	TRBJ1-1	NA	NA	TGTGCCAGCAGCTTGGCCTCGGCAGGGATAAACACTGAAGCTTTCTTT	CASSLASAGINTEAFF
TRBV6-2/TRBV6-3	TRBJ2-6	TRBD2	few	TGTGCCAGCAGTCCCTCGGGGGGTGGGGCCAACGTCCTGACTTTC	CASSPSGGGANVLTF
TRBV9	TRBJ1-2	TRBD1	NA	TGTGCCAGCAGCGTCCAGCCTGACAGGGACTATGGCTACACCTTC	CASSVQPDRDYGYTF
TRBV6-2/TRBV6-3	TRBJ1-6	TRBD1	NA	TGTGCCAGCAGTCAACAGGGGAATTCACCCCTCCACTTT	CASSQQGNSPLHF
TRBV21-1	TRBJ2-3	NA	NA	TGTGCCAGCAGCAAAGTCACGCGGGGGGGCCGTAGGACAGATACGCAGTATTTT	CASSKVTRGGRRTDTQYF
TRBV7-2	TRBJ1-2	NA	NA	TGTGCCAGCAGCTTAGTTGCGGAAATAGCTAACTATGGCTACACCTTC	CASSLVAEIANYGYTF
TRBV30	TRBJ1-1	NA	NA	TGTGCCTGGAGCCGTTGGACAGTGAACACTGAAGCTTTCTTT	CAWSRWTVNTEAFF
TRBV6-2/TRBV6-3	TRBJ2-1	TRBD2	NA	TGTGCCAGCAGCCCTACTAGCGGGAGGAGGGTCAATGAGCAGTTCTTC	CASSPTSGRRVNEQFF
TRBV6-1	TRBJ2-5	TRBD2	NA	TGTGCCAGCAGTGAAAGGCGCAGGCTTCAGCGGGGGGCAAAAGAGACCCAGTACTTC	CASSERRRLQRGAKETQYF
TRBV21-1	TRBJ2-7	NA	once	TGTGCCAGCAGGGATCCGACAGGGGGCTACGAGCAGTACTTC	CASRDPTGGYEQYF
TRBV15	TRBJ1-1	NA	NA	TGTGCCGCAGGACAGCTAATAAACACTGAAGCTTTCTTT	CAAGQLINTEAFF
TRBV6-5	TRBJ1-4	NA	NA	TGTGCCAGCAGTTACACTTCTGGAGTATTAAATGAAAAACTGTTTTTT	CASSYTSGVLNEKLFF
TRBV11-3	TRBJ1-6	TRBD1	NA	TGTGCCAGCAGCCTAGGACAGGGGAATAATTCACCCCTCCACTTT	CASSLGQGNNSPLHF
TRBV18	TRBJ1-3	NA	NA	TGTGCCAGCTCACGCGGACAGGGAAACACCATATATTTT	CASSRGQGNTIYF
TRBV12-3/TRBV12-4	TRBJ1-5	NA	once	TGTGCCAGCAGTTTAACGGGTCAGCCCCAGCATTTT	CASSLTGQPQHF
TRBV10-3	TRBJ2-7	TRBD1	NA	TGTGCCATCAATGCGGGACAGGGGGGAAGCGGGAAAACCTACGAGCAGTACTTC	CAINAGQGGSGKTYEQYF
TRBV5-6	TRBJ1-4	NA	NA	TGTGCCAGCAGCGTAGACCCGCGGGGTAATGAAAAACTGTTTTTT	CASSVDPRGNEKLFF
TRBV5-6	TRBJ1-5	TRBD1	NA	TGTGCCAGCAGCGAAGGGACAGGGCATCAGCCCCAGCATTTT	CASSEGTGHQPQHF
TRBV30	TRBJ1-6	NA	NA	TGTGCCTGGAGTGTCAGGGGTGATTCACCCCTCCACTTT	CAWSVRGDSPLHF
TRBV30	TRBJ1-1	NA	NA	TGTGCCTGGAGACGGGTGAACACTGAAGCTTTCTTT	CAWRRVNTEAFF
TRBV12-3/TRBV12-4	TRBJ1-1	NA	few	TGTGCCAGCAGTTTGGGAGGGAACACTGAAGCTTTCTTT	CASSLGGNTEAFF
TRBV5-6	TRBJ2-6	NA	NA	TGTGCCAGCAGCGTTACAGGTTACTACTCTGGGGCCAACGTCCTGACTTTC	CASSVTGYYSGANVLTF
TRBV27	TRBJ1-5	NA	NA	TGTGCCAGCAGTTCCCAGGGGTTGGGCAATCAGCCCCAGCATTTT	CASSSQGLGNQPQHF
TRBV27	TRBJ2-3	NA	once	TGTGCCAGCAGATTGCGGAGGGCAGGGTACACAGATACGCAGTATTTT	CASRLRRAGYTDTQYF
TRBV27	TRBJ2-5	TRBD1	NA	TGTGCCAGCAGTGGGACAGGGTTCCAAGAGACCCAGTACTTC	CASSGTGFQETQYF
TRBV20-1	TRBJ1-1	NA	NA	TGCAGTGCTAGTCTCCAGGTGGTAGCTTTCTTT	CSASLQVVAFF
TRBV7-9	TRBJ2-1	TRBD2	NA	TGTGCCAGCAGCTTACGGACTAGCGGGGACAATGAGCAGTTCTTC	CASSLRTSGDNEQFF
TRBV28	TRBJ2-4	NA	few	TGTGCCACCAAGGTAACGGCCCGGGACATTCAGTACTTC	CATKVTARDIQYF
TRBV5-4	TRBJ1-2	NA	NA	TGTGCCAGCAGCCCACCCCCGGGGACTGGGCGGTATGGCTACACCTTC	CASSPPPGTGRYGYTF
TRBV14	TRBJ2-1	TRBD2	NA	TGTGCCAGCAGCCAAGGGACTAGCGGGATCTTACCGTTCTTC	CASSQGTSGILPFF
TRBV19	TRBJ2-1	NA	NA	TGTGCCAGTAGTTGGGGTGGCGGGGCCAATGAGCAGTTCTTC	CASSWGGGANEQFF
TRBV3-1/TRBV3-2	TRBJ1-2	TRBD1	NA	TGTGCCAGCAGCCGCGTGAGGACAGGAGACTATGGCTACACCTTC	CASSRVRTGDYGYTF
TRBV7-8	TRBJ2-7	TRBD1	NA	TGTGCCAGCAGCTTAAGGGGACAGGCCAGCTACGAGCAGTACTTC	CASSLRGQASYEQYF
TRBV6-2/TRBV6-3	TRBJ2-5	TRBD2	NA	TGTGCCAGCAGTTACTCGATGCGGGAGGTACAAGAGACCCAGTACTTC	CASSYSMREVQETQYF
TRBV20-1	TRBJ2-7	TRBD2	few	TGCAGTGCTCTCGGGACTACTGAGCAGTACTTC	CSALGTTEQYF
TRBV7-2	TRBJ2-3	NA	NA	TGTGCCAGCTGTAGAAGCGGTAGCACAGATACGCAGTATTTT	CASCRSGSTDTQYF